What follows are 26 T cell receptor beta chains derived from one specimen sequenced in a study of blood T cell repertoires in COVID-19. Measured with immunoSEQ multiplex PCR; TCRdb has only the in-frame clones, and not every one. The data contain some 120,000 clones, 70% to 90% of them singletons. What was sequenced was peripheral blood. The source of these receptors is a woman aged 55-75 years with acute or convalescent COVID-19.

The J gene is TRBJ2-7, the V gene TRBV6-6, with TRBD1 matching 7 bases. V gave up 5 bases and J gave up 0 bases; unmatched junction bases: 7. This CDR3 region has 15 residues. Germline values: CDR1 MNHNY, CDR2 SVGAGI (reference sequence). The CDR3: CASSRDSHISYEQYF. The CDR3 bases are TGTGCCAGCAGTCGGGACAGTCATATCTCCTACGAGCAGTACTTC.

This clone was detected only a few times. The CDR3 spells CASSLRDYEQYV. For the CDR3, the DNA is TGTGCCAGCAGCCTCCGGGACTACGAGCAGTACGTC. The chain couples TRBV6-2 or TRBV6-3 to TRBJ2-7; D is possibly TRBD2 (5 bases). This CDR3 has 12 residues. Trimming removed 6 bases at V and 3 bases at J, with 9 bases between. The germline CDR1 and CDR2 sequences are MNHEY and SVGEGT.

The chain links TRBV4-1 to TRBJ2-1, with 11 bases identical to TRBD2. Germline V gene data show CDR1 as MGHRA and CDR2 as YSYEKL. The CDR3 is 15 residues long. Germline trimming cut 5 bases from V and 4 bases from J; bases unmatched to any gene: 4. The CDR3 protein is CASSFTSGSYNEQFF. CDR3 bases: TGCGCCAGCAGCTTCACTAGCGGGAGTTACAATGAGCAGTTCTTC.

The chain carries TRBV10-3 and TRBJ2-5; 10 nucleotides match TRBD1. Germline V gives CDR1 ENHRY, CDR2 SYGVKD. The CDR3 is 14 residues long. V dropped 6 bases and J dropped 5; count of bases not matched to a gene: 6. The CDR3 is CAISRTGGDETQYF. CDR3 coding DNA: TGTGCCATCAGCCGGACAGGGGGGGACGAGACCCAGTACTTC.

The rearrangement joins TRBV5-1 to TRBJ1-5; D is perhaps TRBD1 (5 bases). The germline gives CDR1 SGHRS, CDR2 YFSETQ. V was trimmed by 4 bases and J by 2 bases, leaving 10 bases between them. CDR3 length: 14 residues. CDR3 protein: CASSPSGGNQPQHF. CDR3 nucleotide sequence: TGCGCCAGCAGCCCCTCGGGGGGCAATCAGCCCCAGCATTTT.

This clone was observed once. The chain has TRBV6-6 and TRBJ1-6, with D unclear. CDR1 is MNHNY and CDR2 is SVGAGI in the germline V gene (reference sequence). This CDR3 comprises 16 residues. The V gene lost 6 bases and the J gene lost 6 bases, with 18 bases spanning the gap. The CDR3 loop is CASRPPQVAPNSPLHF. CDR3 DNA sequence: TGTGCCAGCAGACCCCCACAAGTGGCACCTAATTCACCCCTCCACTTT.

This clone was picked up a small number of times. The chain has TRBV11-2 and TRBJ1-2; D is possibly TRBD1 (5 bases). V dropped 1 base and J dropped 7 bases, with 13 bases sitting between them. The CDR3 is 14 amino acids. Germline CDR1 and CDR2: SGHAT and FQNNGV. CDR3 amino acids: CASSLGSTVTGYTF. The CDR3 coding sequence is TGTGCCAGCAGCTTAGGGTCGACAGTTACTGGCTACACCTTC.

This clone was recorded once. This chain connects TRBV4-1 to TRBJ2-1, with 8 bases that match TRBD2. This CDR3 is 15 amino acids long. Germline V CDR1 and CDR2: MGHRA, YSYEKL. V shed 0 bases and J 5 bases; nucleotides not matched to a gene: 3. The CDR3 DNA reads as TGCGCCAGCAGCCAAGAACTAGCGGTGAACAATGAGCAGTTCTTC. It is translated as CASSQELAVNNEQFF.

There are a few counts of this clone. V gene TRBV12-5 combines with J gene TRBJ1-2, with D maybe TRBD1 (6 bases). The CDR3 length is 13 residues. The V end was cut by 5 bases, the J end by 6 bases, with 13 bases between. Germline CDR1 reads LGHNT; CDR2 reads FRNRAP. The CDR3 here is CASGGDIWDGYTF. The CDR3 bases are TGTGCTAGTGGTGGGGACATTTGGGATGGCTACACCTTC.

This sequence joins TRBV5-1 and TRBJ2-3, with TRBD2 matching 9 bases. The V segment lost 1 base and the J segment 5 bases; nucleotides outside the gene matches: 8. CDR3 length: 16 residues. Germline assignment: CDR1 SGHRS and CDR2 YFSETQ. The CDR3 nucleotides read TGCGCCAGCAGCTTGTATGGCGGGAGGGGCGTAGATACGCAGTATTTT. Translating gives CASSLYGGRGVDTQYF.

The chain combines TRBV11-1 with TRBJ2-7, with 7 positions matching TRBD2. This CDR3 contains 13 residues. The germline CDR1 and CDR2 sequences are SGHAT and FQDESV (reference sequence). The V and J ends lost 3 bases and 4 bases, in that order; junction bases with no gene match: 3. CDR3 in DNA: TGTGCCAGCAGCTTGGGGGGGGGATACGAGCAGTACTTC. As protein: CASSLGGGYEQYF.

CDR3 in amino acids: CASSAQGMDGYTF. The CDR3 nucleotides read TGTGCCAGCAGTGCACAGGGGATGGATGGCTACACCTTC. The gene calls are TRBV2 and TRBJ1-2, with 7 bases lining up with TRBD1. V was pared by 4 bases and J by 6 bases, with 5 bases of the junction left unmatched. This CDR3 has 13 residues. Germline assignment: CDR1 SNHLY and CDR2 FYNNEI. Combining the CDR3 with reference TRBV2 and TRBJ1-2 gives the whole variable domain EPEVTQTPSHQVTQMGQEVILRCVPISNHLYFYWYRQILGQKVEFLVSFYNNEISEKSEIFDDQFSVERPDGSNFTLKIRSTKLEDSAMYFCASSAQGMDGYTFGSGTRLTVV.

The chain links TRBV18 to TRBJ2-3; TRBD1 matches 10 bases. Germline CDR1 KGHSH, CDR2 LQKENI. The CDR3 is made up of 16 amino acids. With 3 bases clipped from V and 7 bases from J, the junction kept 10 bases outside the gene matches. In nucleotides, the CDR3 is TGTGCCAGCTCACCCGCGACAGGGGGCCAGATGAATACGCAGTATTTT. It encodes CASSPATGGQMNTQYF.

This chain joins TRBV28 and TRBJ1-2, with 9 bases identical to TRBD1. Germline lookup yields CDR1 MDHEN and CDR2 SYDVKM. The CDR3 has 14 amino acids. After removal of 10 bases from V and 4 bases from J, the junction contained 10 bases not matched to a gene. The chain's CDR3 is CATSERTGVYGYTF. The CDR3 region has the DNA TGTGCCACCTCTGAAAGGACAGGGGTCTATGGCTACACCTTC.

The chain combines TRBV6-4 with TRBJ1-2; D unclear. V was shortened by 7 bases and J by 9 bases, with 9 bases between the two germline ends. This CDR3 comprises 10 residues. CDR1 is MRHNA and CDR2 is SNTAGT in the germline V gene. CDR3 nucleotides: TGTGCCAGCATCTATTACCGCTACACCTTC. As protein: CASIYYRYTF.

The chain uses TRBV5-1 and TRBJ2-3; a possible D gene is TRBD2 (6 bases). V lost 4 bases and J lost 3, with 18 bases in between. Per the germline V gene, CDR1 is SGHRS and CDR2 is YFSETQ. The CDR3 sequence is 16 residues long. In nucleotides, the CDR3 is TGCGCCAGCAGCCCGCCGGTGGCGGGGACTACAGATACGCAGTATTTT. It codes for CASSPPVAGTTDTQYF. The whole variable domain, remainder taken from reference TRBV5-1 and TRBJ2-3, is KAGVTQTPRYLIKTRGQQVTLSCSPISGHRSVSWYQQTPGQGLQFLFEYFSETQRNKGNFPGRFSGRQFSNSRSEMNVSTLELGDSALYLCASSPPVAGTTDTQYFGPGTRLTVL.

This clone was seen only once. This rearrangement joins TRBV4-2 to TRBJ1-2, with TRBD1 matching 7 bases. Germline V CDR1 and CDR2: LGHNA, YNFKEQ. The CDR3 loop spans 13 amino acids. The V segment lost 4 bases and the J segment 8 bases; nucleotides outside the gene matches: 7. CDR3 loop: CASSLDRLDGYTF. CDR3 in DNA: TGTGCCAGCAGCCTGGACAGGTTAGACGGCTACACCTTC.

The genes are TRBV2 and TRBJ1-1; tentatively, D is TRBD1 (6 bases). With 6 bases removed from V and 11 bases from J, the gap between germline ends came to 19 bases. Germline V gene data show CDR1 as SNHLY and CDR2 as FYNNEI. The CDR3 contains 13 residues. CDR3 coding DNA: TGTGCCAGCAGGGCCGATACAGGGAAACAGGCTTTCTTT. Translation: CASRADTGKQAFF.

The rearrangement joins TRBV30 to TRBJ1-1; D is perhaps TRBD1 (5 bases). CDR3 length equals 13 residues. Trimming removed 0 bases from V and 11 bases from J, with 16 bases in between. Per germline, CDR1 GTSNPN and CDR2 SVGIG (reference sequence). CDR3 coding DNA: TGTGCCTGGAGTGTAGGGGAAGGTACTTTGGCTTTCTTT. This gives the protein CAWSVGEGTLAFF.

V and J are TRBV6-5 and TRBJ1-5; 8 nucleotides align to TRBD1. Germline trimming cut 8 bases from V and 2 bases from J; bases unmatched to any gene: 5. CDR1 is MNHEY and CDR2 is SVGAGI in the germline V gene. The CDR3 contains 14 residues. CDR3 protein: CASLPTGGNQPQHF. The DNA of the CDR3 is TGTGCCAGCCTCCCGACAGGGGGCAATCAGCCCCAGCATTTT.

Here the CDR3 DNA reads TGTGCCTCAGGGAGGGACGGCTCCTACAATGAGCAGTTCTTC. Translated, it gives CASGRDGSYNEQFF. The chain employs TRBV19 and TRBJ2-1, with 7 nucleotides matching TRBD2. J was trimmed by 0 bases and V by 11 bases; bases with no gene match: 7. Germline CDR1 is LNHDA and CDR2 is SQIVND (reference sequence). The CDR3 is 14 amino acids.

V gene TRBV5-1 combines with J gene TRBJ1-1; D is possibly TRBD1 (5 bases). The V end was cut by 1 base, the J end by 3 bases, with 13 bases between. From germline, CDR1 is SGHRS and CDR2 YFSETQ. The CDR3 runs to 15 residues. CDR3 DNA: TGCGCCAGCAGCTTGTTGGGGGGGATTGACACTGAAGCTTTCTTT. It specifies CASSLLGGIDTEAFF.

The V gene is TRBV28, the J gene TRBJ1-1; TRBD1 matches at 8 bases. V shed 4 bases and J 1 base; nucleotides not matched to a gene: 8. CDR3 length equals 16 residues. Germline-derived CDR1 and CDR2 are MDHEN and SYDVKM. CDR3 sequence: CASSSSRGQGNTEAFF. CDR3 coding DNA: TGTGCCAGCAGTTCTTCCAGGGGGCAGGGGAACACTGAAGCTTTCTTT.

The genes are TRBV27 and TRBJ2-1; D might be TRBD2 (5 bases). The CDR3 extends over 15 amino acids. V was shortened by 0 bases and J by 6 bases, with 12 bases between the two germline ends. Germline V lookup: CDR1 MNHEY, CDR2 SMNVEV (reference sequence). As DNA, the CDR3 is TGTGCCAGCAGTTTATCACCCGCCGGGGTCAATGAGCAGTTCTTC. It is translated as CASSLSPAGVNEQFF.

The chain carries TRBV19 and TRBJ2-1; 12 bases are shared with TRBD2. The CDR3 length is 17 residues. V trimming: 4 bases; J trimming: 3 bases; junction bases outside the gene matches: 7. The germline V gene has CDR1 LNHDA and CDR2 SQIVND (reference sequence). CDR3: CASSTASGRAYYNEQFF. Written as DNA, the CDR3 is TGTGCCAGTAGTACGGCTAGCGGGAGGGCCTACTACAATGAGCAGTTCTTC.

This clone showed up just once. This chain links TRBV6-1 with TRBJ1-1, with D tentatively TRBD1 (6 bases). Trimming left V 2 bases short and J 11 bases short, with 18 bases between. From germline, CDR1 is MNHNS and CDR2 SASEGT. The CDR3 loop spans 14 amino acids. CDR3 coding DNA: TGTGCCAGCAGTGAAACTACGCGGGGGGCTTGGGCTTTCTTT. Residues: CASSETTRGAWAFF.